These 15 T cell receptor beta chains came from one sample sequenced in a study of CD8 T cells in Susac syndrome. Random-hexamer reverse transcription was applied to roughly 0.45 to 1 ug RNA. MiXCR, applied by TCRdb to the immunoSEQ multiplex PCR reads, yields one record per CDR3 protein. The sample consists of about 160,000 distinct CDR3 sequences, around 90% of them appearing once. The material sequenced was CD4+ T cells from PBMCs. These receptors all come from a human donor in good health.

The chain is built from TRBV7-2 and TRBJ2-7; D remains ambiguous. V lost 0 bases and J 7 bases, leaving 7 bases between the germline ends. The length of the CDR3 is 12 residues. Germline loops: CDR1 SGHTA, CDR2 FQGNSA. CDR3 DNA sequence: TGTGCCAGCAGCTTAGCCTTTCGGGAGCAGTACTTC. Its translation is CASSLAFREQYF.

This clonotype was observed a few times. The chain couples TRBV6-5 to TRBJ1-3, with no clear D. The CDR3 is 15 amino acids. The germline CDR1 and CDR2 sequences are MNHEY and SVGAGI. Trimming pared 4 bases from V and 4 bases from J, leaving 14 bases between. CDR3 DNA: TGTGCCAGCAGTTCCTCGAACGGGCACGGAAACACCATATATTTT. The encoded protein is CASSSSNGHGNTIYF.

The chain uses TRBV6-5 and TRBJ1-5, with no clear D. The CDR3 sequence is 13 residues long. The germline gives CDR1 MNHEY, CDR2 SVGAGI. V was pared by 3 bases and J by 4 bases, with 7 bases between. CDR3 protein: CASSYAHNQPQHF. The CDR3 DNA reads as TGTGCCAGCAGTTATGCGCATAATCAGCCCCAGCATTTT.

J is TRBJ2-7 and V is TRBV19; D gene ambiguous. CDR1 and CDR2 (germline): LNHDA, SQIVND (reference sequence). This CDR3 has 15 amino acids. The V end lost 3 bases, the J end lost 3 bases, and 15 bases lay between the germline ends. The CDR3 sequence: CASSIGQRGHYEQYF. DNA for the CDR3: TGTGCCAGTAGTATCGGGCAGCGCGGCCACTACGAGCAGTACTTC.

The chain combines TRBV9 with TRBJ1-1; D not resolved. V dropped 0 bases and J dropped 0 bases, with 9 bases sitting between them. The germline gives CDR1 SGDLS, CDR2 YYNGEE. The CDR3 runs to 15 residues. For the CDR3, the DNA is TGTGCCAGCAGCGTAGGTGTAATTGTGAACACTGAAGCTTTCTTT. Protein: CASSVGVIVNTEAFF.

On this clonotype itself: Its ends do not fully match the called genes, so a read error is possible. The chain is built from TRBV19 and TRBJ2-5, with D perhaps matching TRBD1 or TRBD2 (5 bases each). The CDR3 runs to 15 residues. The V gene's germline CDR1 is LNHDA and CDR2 SQIVND (reference sequence). In nucleotides, the CDR3 is TGTGCCAGTAGTCAACCGGGACGGATCCAAAAGACCCAGTACTTC. Amino acids: CASSQPGRIQKTQYF.

CDR3 sequence (DNA): TGTGCCAGCAGCACCCTGGGGGCGCACAACACTGAAGCTTTCTTT. This gives the protein CASSTLGAHNTEAFF. This chain links TRBV7-2 with TRBJ1-1, with D perhaps TRBD1 (6 bases). Germline V lookup: CDR1 SGHTA, CDR2 FQGNSA. The CDR3 runs 15 residues. The V gene lost 5 bases and the J gene lost 2 bases, with 15 bases spanning the gap.

The chain has TRBV28 and TRBJ1-3; unclear D gene. Trimming shortened V by 4 bases and J by 1 base, and 5 bases separated the two germline ends. Per the germline V gene, CDR1 is MDHEN and CDR2 is SYDVKM. The CDR3 loop spans 13 amino acids. CDR3 sequence (DNA): TGTGCCAGCAGTTGGGGTTCTGGAAACACCATATATTTT. Encoded protein: CASSWGSGNTIYF. Looking up the rest from reference TRBV28 and TRBJ1-3 gives the full variable domain: DVKVTQSSRYLVKRTGEKVFLECVQDMDHENMFWYRQDPGLGLRLIYFSYDVKMKEKGDIPEGYSVSREKKERFSLILESASTNQTSMYLCASSWGSGNTIYFGEGSWLTVV.

The chain carries TRBV28 and TRBJ2-7; D possibly uses TRBD1 or TRBD2 (5 bases each). The germline CDR1 and CDR2 sequences are MDHEN and SYDVKM. The CDR3 sequence is 14 residues long. Trimming took off 2 bases at V and 5 bases at J, with 13 bases between the two ends. This chain's CDR3 is CASSLGGRADEQYF. The CDR3 nucleotides are TGTGCCAGCAGTTTAGGAGGCAGGGCGGACGAGCAGTACTTC.

The J gene is TRBJ1-5, the V gene TRBV20-1; no clear D. The CDR3 extends over 13 amino acids. Trimming took 3 bases from V and 4 from J, leaving 10 bases between them. Per germline, CDR1 DFQATT and CDR2 SNEGSKA (reference sequence). The CDR3 region has the DNA TGCAGTGCTAGTTCGACCGCGAATCAGCCCCAGCATTTT. As protein: CSASSTANQPQHF.

This clonotype has more than one count but fewer than ten. The rearrangement joins TRBV6-5 to TRBJ1-1; 7 bases are shared with TRBD1. There are 14 residues in the CDR3. Germline-derived CDR1 and CDR2 are MNHEY and SVGAGI. V trimming: 2 bases; J trimming: 7 bases; junction bases outside the gene matches: 7. As DNA, the CDR3 is TGTGCCAGCAGTTACACAGACAGGGCCCTTGAAGCTTTCTTT. This codes for CASSYTDRALEAFF.

The J gene is TRBJ1-5, the V gene TRBV30; D ambiguous. Looked up from germline, CDR1 is GTSNPN and CDR2 is SVGIG (reference sequence). Trimming removed 3 bases at V and 4 bases at J, with 10 bases between. CDR3 size: 13 residues. CDR3 region: CAWSPQENQPQHF. The DNA of the CDR3 is TGTGCCTGGAGCCCTCAAGAGAATCAGCCCCAGCATTTT.

In its sample, this clonotype was seen once. This chain joins TRBV28 and TRBJ1-4; D is possibly TRBD1 (5 bases). The germline CDR1 and CDR2 sequences are MDHEN and SYDVKM. The CDR3 has 14 amino acids. Deletions cut 6 bases from V and 0 bases from J, with 8 bases between. Written as DNA, the CDR3 is TGTGCCAGCAGCGCAGGGTCAACTAATGAAAAACTGTTTTTT. Protein sequence: CASSAGSTNEKLFF. Using reference TRBV28 and TRBJ1-4 for the parts outside the CDR3, the full variable domain is DVKVTQSSRYLVKRTGEKVFLECVQDMDHENMFWYRQDPGLGLRLIYFSYDVKMKEKGDIPEGYSVSREKKERFSLILESASTNQTSMYLCASSAGSTNEKLFFGSGTQLSVL.

This chain connects TRBV28 to TRBJ2-7; 12 bases agree with TRBD2. Per germline, CDR1 MDHEN and CDR2 SYDVKM. Unmatched junction bases numbered 15, after V lost 6 bases and J lost 9 bases. CDR3 length equals 16 residues. The CDR3 coding sequence is TGTGCCAGCAGACCCGTTGGACTAGCGGGGACTGTAAGGCAGTACTTC. Protein sequence: CASRPVGLAGTVRQYF.

The CDR3 loop is CSVAIQTSTDTQYF. The CDR3 DNA follows: TGCAGCGTCGCTATACAAACTAGCACAGATACGCAGTATTTT. The chain couples TRBV29-1 to TRBJ2-3; D gene uncertain. V was pared by 6 bases and J by 0 bases, with 13 bases between. Germline-derived CDR1 and CDR2 are SQVTM and ANQGSEA. The CDR3 contains 14 residues.